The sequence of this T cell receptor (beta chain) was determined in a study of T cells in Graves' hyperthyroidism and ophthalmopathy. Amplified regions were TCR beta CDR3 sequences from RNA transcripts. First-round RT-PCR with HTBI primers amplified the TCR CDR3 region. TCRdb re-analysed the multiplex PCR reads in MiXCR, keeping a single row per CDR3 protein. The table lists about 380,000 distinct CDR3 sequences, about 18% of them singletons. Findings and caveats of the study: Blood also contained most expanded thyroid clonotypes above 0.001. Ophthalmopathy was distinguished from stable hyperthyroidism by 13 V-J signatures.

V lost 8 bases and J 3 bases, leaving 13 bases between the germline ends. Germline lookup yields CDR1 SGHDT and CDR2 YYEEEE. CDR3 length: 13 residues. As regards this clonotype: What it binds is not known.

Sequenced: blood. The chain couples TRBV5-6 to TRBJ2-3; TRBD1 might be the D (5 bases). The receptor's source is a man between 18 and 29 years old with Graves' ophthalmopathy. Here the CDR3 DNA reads TGTGCCAGTCCCAGGGTTGGGACAGATACGCAGTATTTT. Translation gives CASPRVGTDTQYF.